The 15 T cell receptor beta chains below were found in one sample sequenced in a study of cytomegalovirus exposure and HLA in healthy donors. 13 Jbeta primers and 60 Vbeta primers were used for the PCR. Measured with immunoSEQ multiplex PCR; TCRdb has only the in-frame clones, and not every one. The repertoire holds 160,000 or so clones, with roughly 80% as singletons. Material for sequencing was PBMCs. These receptors were obtained from a man aged 30 to 45 in good health and CMV-seronegative.

This clone has only a few counts. Here the CDR3 reads CASRSSGRDLRLGELFF. As DNA, the CDR3 is TGTGCCAGCAGGTCTAGCGGGAGGGATTTAAGGCTCGGGGAGCTGTTTTTT. The chain combines TRBV7-8 with TRBJ2-2; 12 bases align to TRBD2. This CDR3 region has 17 residues. The V gene's germline CDR1 is SGHVS and CDR2 FQNEAQ. Losses at the gene ends were 6 bases for V and 7 bases for J; bases not matched to a gene: 12.

The V and J genes are TRBV20-1 and TRBJ1-2; D gene uncertain. V was pared by 5 bases and J by 7 bases, with 11 bases between. The CDR3 totals 11 residues. Germline loops: CDR1 DFQATT, CDR2 SNEGSKA (reference sequence). CDR3 coding DNA: TGCAGTGCTGACATTCAAGGTGGCTACACCTTC. Its translation: CSADIQGGYTF.

The J gene is TRBJ2-7, the V gene TRBV27, with D possibly matching TRBD2 (6 bases). The CDR3 extends over 14 amino acids. V lost 6 bases and J lost 11, with 23 bases in between. Germline loops: CDR1 MNHEY, CDR2 SMNVEV (reference sequence). The CDR3 protein is CASSPGLALRREYF. The CDR3 nucleotides read TGTGCCAGCAGCCCCGGGCTAGCGTTAAGAAGGGAGTACTTC.

The chain joins TRBV7-8 to TRBJ1-2, with 10 bases aligning to TRBD1. Per the germline V gene, CDR1 is SGHVS and CDR2 is FQNEAQ. The length of the CDR3 is 17 residues. Trimming cost V 3 bases and J 7 bases; bases outside gene matches: 14. CDR3 in amino acids: CASSLTGGAVRYVGYTF. In DNA, the CDR3 is TGTGCCAGCAGCTTGACAGGGGGCGCCGTTCGTTATGTTGGCTACACCTTC.

The chain couples TRBV6-5 to TRBJ1-3; 9 bases match TRBD1. The junction had 8 bases not matched to a gene; V was cut back by 7 bases and J by 4 bases. This CDR3 comprises 15 residues. The germline V gene encodes CDR1 MNHEY and CDR2 SVGAGI. CDR3 region: CASTNRGLQGNTIYF. CDR3 sequence (DNA): TGTGCCAGCACAAACAGGGGGCTTCAGGGAAACACCATATATTTT.

In DNA, the CDR3 is TGTGCCAGCAGCTTAGTACAGGGGGCCTACGAGCAGTACTTC. It specifies CASSLVQGAYEQYF. This chain links TRBV7-2 with TRBJ2-7; 8 nucleotides line up with TRBD1. The length of the CDR3 is 14 residues. V was clipped by 1 base and J by 2 bases; unmatched bases: 1. Germline V gene data show CDR1 as SGHTA and CDR2 as FQGNSA.

This chain uses TRBV6-5 with TRBJ1-1, with 7 bases that match TRBD1. Trimming removed 6 bases from V and 8 bases from J; junction bases left unmatched: 15. The CDR3 is made up of 15 amino acids. Germline assignment: CDR1 MNHEY and CDR2 SVGAGI. The CDR3 DNA sequence: TGTGCCAGCAGACTAGACGGGACAGAAGTAAGGGAAGCTTTCTTT. Its protein is CASRLDGTEVREAFF.

CDR3 amino acids: CAIGGVGQPQHF. CDR3 DNA sequence: TGTGCCATCGGCGGGGTCGGACAGCCCCAGCATTTT. This chain links TRBV10-3 with TRBJ1-5; no reliable D call. Germline V lookup: CDR1 ENHRY, CDR2 SYGVKD. The ends were cut back, 8 bases at V and 7 bases at J, with 12 bases in the middle. The CDR3 length is 12 residues.

As to this clone: At one end the junction does not follow the germline gene, possibly because of a read error. The chain links TRBV7-7 to TRBJ2-5; the match to TRBD2 covers 10 bases. CDR3 size: 15 residues. The V gene's germline CDR1 is SSHAT and CDR2 FNYEAQ (reference sequence). The CDR3 coding sequence is TGTGCTAGCAGCCATGGGACTAGCGTACAAGAGACCCAGTACTTC. It yields the protein CASSHGTSVQETQYF.

The J gene is TRBJ2-5, the V gene TRBV7-2; possible D gene TRBD1, 6 bases. The V gene lost 5 bases and the J gene lost 5 bases, with 12 bases spanning the gap. CDR1 is SGHTA and CDR2 is FQGNSA in the germline V gene. There are 13 residues in the CDR3. Here the CDR3 DNA reads TGTGCCAGCAGCAGAGATAGGGGGGAGACCCAGTACTTC. It codes for CASSRDRGETQYF.

This chain joins TRBV30 and TRBJ2-7; 9 nucleotides align to TRBD1. Per the germline V gene, CDR1 is GTSNPN and CDR2 is SVGIG (reference sequence). V trimming: 4 bases; J trimming: 4 bases; junction bases outside the gene matches: 11. The CDR3 is made up of 15 amino acids. CDR3 protein: CAWTTPPGQGYEQYF. The CDR3 DNA follows: TGTGCCTGGACCACCCCCCCGGGACAGGGATACGAGCAGTACTTC.

J is TRBJ1-1 and V is TRBV30, with a tentative D call TRBD1 (5 bases). This CDR3 is 13 amino acids long. Germline V lookup: CDR1 GTSNPN, CDR2 SVGIG (reference sequence). Trimming pared 2 bases from V and 5 bases from J, leaving 12 bases between. The CDR3 bases are TGTGCCTGGAGTTACCAGGGAGGAACTGAAGCTTTCTTT. As protein: CAWSYQGGTEAFF. Using reference TRBV30 and TRBJ1-1 for the parts outside the CDR3, the full variable domain is SQTIHQWPATLVQPVGSPLSLECTVEGTSNPNLYWYRQAAGRGLQLLFYSVGIGQISSEVPQNLSASRPQDRQFILSSKKLLLSDSGFYLCAWSYQGGTEAFFGQGTRLTVV.

The V gene is TRBV19, the J gene TRBJ1-2, with 9 nucleotides matching TRBD1. This CDR3 comprises 15 residues. The germline V gene encodes CDR1 LNHDA and CDR2 SQIVND (reference sequence). The J segment lost 6 bases and the V segment lost 5 bases, leaving 10 bases of the junction unmatched. CDR3 loop: CASSLTGGGVDGYTF. CDR3 in DNA: TGTGCCAGTAGTCTCACAGGGGGCGGGGTGGATGGCTACACCTTC.

The gene calls are TRBV28 and TRBJ1-5; D is uncertain. The V and J ends lost 6 bases and 9 bases respectively, with 15 bases between them. This CDR3 has 13 residues. CDR1 and CDR2 (germline): MDHEN, SYDVKM. CDR3 DNA sequence: TGTGCCAGCAGCGATGATCCTAGTTCGCCCCAGCATTTT. It translates to CASSDDPSSPQHF.

This chain joins TRBV20-1 and TRBJ2-7; a weak D match, TRBD2 (6 bases). The CDR3 spans 11 residues. The V end lost 6 bases, the J end lost 6 bases, and 12 bases lay between the germline ends. CDR1 DFQATT and CDR2 SNEGSKA come from the germline V gene (reference sequence). The DNA for the CDR3 is TGCAGTGCCTTTCAGGGACTCGAGCAGTACTTC. It specifies CSAFQGLEQYF.